This is a list of T cell receptor beta chains from one sample in a study of T cells in Graves' hyperthyroidism and ophthalmopathy. TCRdb re-called the multiplex PCR reads with MiXCR, one entry per CDR3 protein. This sample has hundreds of thousands of distinct CDR3 sequences; roughly 15% occur once, and the top ten carry roughly 19%. Sequenced sample: blood. These receptors were obtained from a woman aged 60-70 years with Graves' ophthalmopathy. CDR3s include the opening cysteine and the closing phenylalanine or tryptophan. Each record gives: J gene, clone size, D gene, V gene, CDR3 DNA, CDR3 protein. A D gene is named only where the DNA matches it firmly. Clone size is shown for a subset of rows, as once, few, many or a class of expanded clone.

TRBJ1-1	many	-	TRBV5-1	TGCGCCAGCAGCTTGGTGGCGAATTCGAACACTGAAGCTTTCTTT	CASSLVANSNTEAFF
TRBJ1-1	many	TRBD1	TRBV5-6	TGTGCCAGCAGCCCCATACAGGGGGCGAAAGGGCACACTGAAGCTTTCTTT	CASSPIQGAKGHTEAFF
TRBJ2-3	many	-	TRBV7-9	TGTGCCAGCAGCTTTACACAGGGACCAGATACGCAGTATTTT	CASSFTQGPDTQYF
TRBJ2-3	many	-	TRBV20-1	TGCAGTGCGGACTCGGCCGGTACGCAGTATTTT	CSADSAGTQYF
TRBJ1-1	many	-	TRBV3-1	TGTGCCAGCAGCCAAGCAACCTCAACCGAAGCTTTCTTT	CASSQATSTEAFF
TRBJ2-7	many	-	TRBV7-2	TGTGCCAGCAGCTTCGACAGGAGCTCCTACGAGCAGTACTTC	CASSFDRSSYEQYF
TRBJ2-7	many	-	TRBV12-3/TRBV12-4	TGTGCCAGCAGTCCGCGCCTAGATTCCTACGAGCAGTACTTC	CASSPRLDSYEQYF
TRBJ2-1	many	TRBD1	TRBV7-2	TGTGCCAGCAGCTTAACCGGGACAGGTTACAATGAGCAGTTCTTC	CASSLTGTGYNEQFF
TRBJ2-2	few	TRBD1	TRBV6-5	TGTGCCAGCAGTTACTCGACAGGGGTGAGAGGCGGGGAGCTGTTTTTT	CASSYSTGVRGGELFF
TRBJ1-2	few	TRBD1	TRBV6-1	TGTGCCAGCAGTAAACAGGGGGTGTATGGCTACACCTTC	CASSKQGVYGYTF
TRBJ2-3	many	-	TRBV5-1	TGCGCCAGCAGCCTGCGTGGGGTTGGCACAGATACGCAGTATTTT	CASSLRGVGTDTQYF
TRBJ1-1	-	TRBD1	TRBV4-1	TGCGCCAGCAGCCTAACACGAATCACAGGGGAGAAAGCTTTCTTT	CASSLTRITGEKAFF
TRBJ2-7	-	TRBD2	TRBV13	TGTGCCAGCAGCCTTAGCGGGAGTCAGCGGTACGAGCAGTACTTC	CASSLSGSQRYEQYF
TRBJ2-7	many	-	TRBV7-3	TGTGCCAGCAGCTTAACTCCGACTCGGGGCGAGCAGTACTTC	CASSLTPTRGEQYF
TRBJ2-1	many	-	TRBV5-1	TGCGCCAGCAGTGAGTGGGAGGCTTCCTACAATGAGCAGTTCTTC	CASSEWEASYNEQFF
TRBJ2-7	many	-	TRBV7-9	TGTGCCAGCAGCTTAGACGGACCCTACGAGCAGTACTTC	CASSLDGPYEQYF